Below are 9 T cell receptor beta chains sequenced from a single sample in a study of blood T cell repertoires in COVID-19. Sequencing used immunoSEQ multiplex PCR; TCRdb keeps in-frame clones, though not all of them. The top ten clones hold roughly 4.3% of a sample with about 140,000 clones, 75% to 90% of them seen once. The sample taken for sequencing was PBMCs or T cells enriched from blood (not recorded which). These receptors were taken from a man in his forties or fifties who had recovered from COVID-19.

The chain recombines TRBV5-1 with TRBJ1-5; TRBD1 matches at 9 bases. The CDR3 totals 14 residues. The V segment lost 3 bases and the J segment 4 bases; nucleotides outside the gene matches: 2. The germline V gene encodes CDR1 SGHRS and CDR2 YFSETQ. CDR3 sequence (DNA): TGCGCCAGCAGCTCGGGGACAGGGAATCAGCCCCAGCATTTT. Encoded protein: CASSSGTGNQPQHF. Together with reference TRBV5-1 and TRBJ1-5, the CDR3 gives the full variable domain: KAGVTQTPRYLIKTRGQQVTLSCSPISGHRSVSWYQQTPGQGLQFLFEYFSETQRNKGNFPGRFSGRQFSNSRSEMNVSTLELGDSALYLCASSSGTGNQPQHFGDGTRLSIL.

The chain employs TRBV7-8 and TRBJ2-5; D possibly corresponds to TRBD2 (5 bases). V was cut by 1 base and J by 5 bases, with 20 bases left in between. In germline, CDR1 is SGHVS, CDR2 FQNEAQ. The length of the CDR3 is 17 residues. CDR3 nucleotides: TGTGCCAGCAGCTTAGTAACAGCGGTAACTTTAGGGGAGACCCAGTACTTC. It encodes CASSLVTAVTLGETQYF.

The rearrangement joins TRBV5-4 to TRBJ1-6; a possible D gene is TRBD1 (6 bases). This CDR3 comprises 17 residues. The V and J ends lost 4 bases and 0 bases respectively, with 14 bases between them. Germline CDR1 and CDR2: SGHNT and YYREEE (reference sequence). DNA of the CDR3: TGTGCCAGCAGCCCGGACAGAAGAAGCTCCTATAATTCACCCCTCCACTTT. As protein: CASSPDRRSSYNSPLHF.

V usage is TRBV3-1 (or the pseudogene TRBV3-2) and J usage is TRBJ1-2; D is perhaps TRBD1 (5 bases). The CDR3 contains 16 residues. The germline CDR1 and CDR2 sequences are LGHDT and YNNKEL (reference sequence). Trimming pared 3 bases from V and 0 bases from J, leaving 14 bases between. CDR3 amino acids: CASSHRGWGANYGYTF. The CDR3 bases are TGTGCCAGCAGCCACCGCGGCTGGGGGGCTAACTATGGCTACACCTTC.

In the case of this clone: Other DNA sequences of this sample code for an identical CDR3. The chain has TRBV5-1 and TRBJ1-2, with no clear D. In germline, CDR1 is SGHRS, CDR2 YFSETQ. The CDR3 sequence is 13 residues long. V was clipped by 1 base and J by 0 bases, with 4 bases between them. This chain's CDR3 is CASSLTANYGYTF. As DNA, the CDR3 is TGCGCCAGCAGCTTGACAGCTAACTATGGCTACACCTTC.

This clone is a singleton in its sample. The chain uses TRBV6-1 and TRBJ1-2; maybe TRBD1 (5 bases). The CDR3 has 13 amino acids. CDR1 and CDR2 (germline): MNHNS, SASEGT. The V and J ends lost 2 bases and 9 bases respectively, with 13 bases between them. The DNA for the CDR3 is TGTGCCAGCAGTGAAAGAGACAGATCTAGCTACACCTTC. Amino acids: CASSERDRSSYTF.

The genes are TRBV5-5 and TRBJ1-5; 8 bases align to TRBD1. Germline V CDR1 and CDR2: SGHKS, YYEKEE (reference sequence). V was pared by 3 bases and J by 0 bases, with 5 bases of the junction left unmatched. CDR3 length: 16 residues. DNA of the CDR3: TGTGCCAGCAGCTCTTGGACAGGGAATAGCAATCAGCCCCAGCATTTT. Encoded protein: CASSSWTGNSNQPQHF.

V gene TRBV12-1 combines with J gene TRBJ2-2; the table's D gene call, TRBD2, was not cross checked with the DNA. TRBV12-1 is a pseudogene. CDR3 length: 18 amino acids. CDR3 DNA: TGTGCCAGCAGCTTTCGGGAACTCCAACCGGTGAACACCGGGGAGCTGTTTTTT. The encoded protein is CASSFRELQPVNTGELFF.

The chain carries TRBV6-1 and TRBJ1-1, with TRBD1 identical over 8 bases. CDR1 and CDR2 (germline): MNHNS, SASEGT. V dropped 3 bases and J dropped 7; count of bases not matched to a gene: 10. This CDR3 comprises 15 residues. The DNA of the CDR3 is TGTGCCAGCAGTGATCCTAGCCAGGGGGCTTTTGAAGCTTTCTTT. It specifies CASSDPSQGAFEAFF.